The clone carrying this TCR beta chain was seen many times. These data belong to a study of Graves' ophthalmopathy and Graves' hyperthyroidism. TCR beta CDR3 amplification used RNA transcripts. After a first-round RT-PCR with HTBI primers, a second-round multiplex PCR was run. MiXCR, run by TCRdb on the multiplex PCR reads, gives a single entry per CDR3 protein. In the table there are 200,000 to 250,000 distinct CDR3 sequences, roughly 21% of which are singletons. The CDR3 has 13 amino acids. Per germline, CDR1 DFQATT and CDR2 SNEGSKA (reference sequence). Trimming took 2 bases from V and 5 from J; bases not matched to a gene: 3.

The source of this sequence is a woman in her 50s with Graves' ophthalmopathy. This chain uses TRBV20-1 with TRBJ2-5; 9 nucleotides match TRBD2. The sequenced sample was peripheral blood. The chain's CDR3 is CSARPSGMETQYF. In DNA form, the CDR3 reads TGCAGTGCTAGACCTAGCGGGATGGAGACCCAGTACTTC.